A single sample gave rise to the 8 T cell receptor beta chains below, sequenced in a study of blood T cell repertoires in COVID-19. Produced via immunoSEQ multiplex PCR; TCRdb's table is partial and in-frame only. In the table there are fewer than 90,000 clones, about 96% of which are singletons. The sample comprised peripheral blood. The receptors here all came from a human donor with active COVID-19. The donor label of this sample is uncertain.

This chain links TRBV5-4 with TRBJ2-7; 12 bases match TRBD1. The CDR3 runs to 16 residues. The germline V gene has CDR1 SGHNT and CDR2 YYREEE (reference sequence). After removal of 6 bases from V and 3 bases from J, the junction contained 10 bases not matched to a gene. The DNA of the CDR3 is TGTGCCAGCACCCGAGCCGGGACAGGGGGCGTCTACGAGCAGTACTTC. This translates into CASTRAGTGGVYEQYF.

CDR3 amino acids: CASSIGAGLAYGYTF. The CDR3 DNA sequence: TGTGCCAGTAGTATAGGGGCAGGACTTGCGTATGGCTACACCTTC. J is TRBJ1-2 and V is TRBV19; no reliable D call. Trimming removed 1 base from V and 5 bases from J, with 14 bases in between. This CDR3 is built from 15 residues. Germline CDR1 reads LNHDA; CDR2 reads SQIVND (reference sequence).

This rearrangement joins TRBV6-2 or TRBV6-3 to TRBJ2-3, with D unresolved. The CDR3 contains 14 residues. Trimming pared 2 bases from V and 0 bases from J, leaving 6 bases between. In germline, CDR1 is MNHEY, CDR2 SVGEGT. CDR3 sequence: CASSYDESTDTQYF. The CDR3 DNA reads as TGTGCCAGCAGTTACGATGAGAGCACAGATACGCAGTATTTT.

The genes are TRBV2 and TRBJ1-4; 9 nucleotides agree with TRBD1. Germline lookup yields CDR1 SNHLY and CDR2 FYNNEI. After removal of 6 bases from V and 8 bases from J, the junction contained 13 bases not matched to a gene. The CDR3 loop spans 16 amino acids. This chain's CDR3 is CASRESSTGGSEKLFF. As DNA, the CDR3 is TGTGCCAGCAGGGAATCCTCGACAGGGGGTTCGGAAAAACTGTTTTTT.

V usage is TRBV6-5 and J usage is TRBJ2-5; TRBD1 aligns across 9 bases. Per germline, CDR1 MNHEY and CDR2 SVGAGI. The V segment lost 11 bases and the J segment 5 bases; nucleotides outside the gene matches: 12. CDR3 length: 14 amino acids. The CDR3 spells CASTGTGLGETQYF. CDR3 in DNA: TGTGCCTCCACCGGGACAGGGCTGGGGGAGACCCAGTACTTC.

The chain couples TRBV3-1 (or the pseudogene TRBV3-2) to TRBJ2-5; no clear D. Trimming removed 4 bases at V and 5 bases at J, with 14 bases between. This CDR3 is 14 amino acids long. Germline values: CDR1 LGHDT, CDR2 YNNKEL (reference sequence). CDR3 DNA sequence: TGTGCCAGCAGCCCCCTCGCCAGGTTGGAGACCCAGTACTTC. Amino acids: CASSPLARLETQYF.

With regard to this clone: The sample carries other DNA sequences with the same CDR3. The chain has TRBV5-4 and TRBJ1-2; TRBD1 aligns across 7 bases. The CDR3 spans 13 residues. Trimming at V came to 4 bases and at J to 4 bases, leaving 4 bases not matched to a gene. CDR1 and CDR2 from the germline V gene are SGHNT and YYREEE (reference sequence). CDR3: CASSPGTAYGYTF. The CDR3 DNA sequence: TGTGCCAGCAGCCCCGGGACAGCCTATGGCTACACCTTC.

V is TRBV5-1 and J is TRBJ2-3, with TRBD2 matching 8 bases. The germline CDR1 and CDR2 sequences are SGHRS and YFSETQ. The CDR3 totals 16 residues. With V trimmed by 4 bases and J by 0 bases, 7 bases remained unmatched. The CDR3 DNA reads TGCGCCAGCAGCACCTTGGCGGGGGGAAGCACAGATACGCAGTATTTT. Translation: CASSTLAGGSTDTQYF.